Listed here are 10 T cell receptor beta chains from one sample, sequenced in a study of cytomegalovirus exposure and HLA in healthy donors. A multiplex PCR was run with 60 Vbeta primers and 13 Jbeta primers. The repertoire was sequenced with immunoSEQ multiplex PCR; TCRdb's copy has only in-frame clones and lacks some. The data contain approximately 140,000 clones, about 80% of them seen just once; the ten biggest clones take up 1.5% to 2%. Sample: PBMCs. The receptors come from a woman in her thirties or forties in good health and CMV-seronegative.

V usage is TRBV7-8 and J usage is TRBJ2-7; 12 bases agree with TRBD1. This CDR3 region has 16 residues. The ends lost 2 bases at V and 4 bases at J; junction bases unmatched: 6. Per germline, CDR1 SGHVS and CDR2 FQNEAQ. The CDR3 DNA is TGTGCCAGCAGCTTAATTCTGGGACAGGGGGCTTACGAGCAGTACTTC. Protein: CASSLILGQGAYEQYF.

This clone occurred a few times. The chain carries TRBV5-3 and TRBJ1-5; a possible D gene is TRBD1 (6 bases). TRBV5-3 is recorded as an ORF, its role being uncertain. This CDR3 is 15 amino acids long. The V end lost 3 bases, the J end lost 0 bases, and 10 bases lay between the germline ends. CDR3 nucleotides: TGTGCCAGAAGCTCCAGGGGAGATAGCAATCAGCCCCAGCATTTT. Translating gives CARSSRGDSNQPQHF.

The rearrangement uses TRBV6-6 and TRBJ2-7; 13 bases agree with TRBD2. In germline, CDR1 is MNHNY, CDR2 SVGAGI (reference sequence). The CDR3 covers 16 residues. V lost 6 bases, J lost 2 bases, and 7 bases stayed unmatched. The CDR3, as DNA: TGTGCCAGCAGCCCCCCGGGACTAGCGGGAACCTACGAGCAGTACTTC. It is translated as CASSPPGLAGTYEQYF.

The chain has TRBV7-2 and TRBJ1-5; TRBD1 agrees at 7 bases. Looked up from germline, CDR1 is SGHTA and CDR2 is FQGNSA. V lost 3 bases to trimming and J lost 6 bases; unmatched junction nucleotides: 2. The CDR3 is made up of 13 amino acids. The CDR3 is CASSFDRVQPQHF. The DNA for the CDR3 is TGTGCCAGCAGCTTCGACAGGGTTCAGCCCCAGCATTTT.

This chain links TRBV4-1 with TRBJ2-7; D may be TRBD1 (5 bases). V lost 2 bases to trimming and J lost 0 bases, with 11 bases between them. Germline CDR1 and CDR2: MGHRA and YSYEKL. This CDR3 has 15 amino acids. The CDR3 spells CASSQLSGNSYEQYF. The CDR3 nucleotides are TGCGCCAGCAGCCAACTATCAGGGAACTCCTACGAGCAGTACTTC.

The V and J genes are TRBV4-3 and TRBJ2-1, with D hard to call. Trimming stripped 1 base from V and 0 bases from J, with 7 bases between. CDR3 length: 15 residues. Germline-derived CDR1 and CDR2 are LGHNA and YSLEER. The CDR3 coding sequence is TGCGCCAGCAGCCAAGGACGGAGCTCCTACAATGAGCAGTTCTTC. Translating it yields CASSQGRSSYNEQFF.

The chain links TRBV9 to TRBJ2-2; a possible D gene is TRBD1 (7 bases). This CDR3 spans 16 amino acids. V gave up 3 bases and J gave up 7 bases, with 19 bases separating them. Per germline, CDR1 SGDLS and CDR2 YYNGEE. The CDR3, as DNA: TGTGCCAGCAGCGAAACGGAGGGGGCCAGATACGGGGAGCTGTTTTTT. Amino acids: CASSETEGARYGELFF.

This clone has only a few counts. This chain connects TRBV5-1 to TRBJ2-1, with D tentatively TRBD2 (6 bases). Germline V gives CDR1 SGHRS, CDR2 YFSETQ. The CDR3 consists of 16 residues. The germline V and J ends were trimmed by 2 bases and 6 bases, with 18 bases remaining between them. This chain's CDR3 is CASSFGQLTAGNEQFF. For the CDR3, the DNA is TGCGCCAGCAGCTTTGGTCAACTAACAGCGGGCAATGAGCAGTTCTTC.

The chain carries TRBV5-1 and TRBJ2-5, with D unresolved. Trimming cost V 0 bases and J 1 base, with 10 bases left between them. The germline CDR1 and CDR2 sequences are SGHRS and YFSETQ. The CDR3 has 15 amino acids. As DNA, the CDR3 is TGCGCCAGCAGCTTGGGTCCGGGTCGCCAAGAGACCCAGTACTTC. This codes for CASSLGPGRQETQYF.

The CDR3 is CASSLGGGTSSYNEQFF. DNA for the CDR3: TGTGCCAGCAGCTTAGGTGGCGGAACAAGCTCCTACAATGAGCAGTTCTTC. The chain links TRBV11-3 to TRBJ2-1; D is ambiguous. The CDR3 runs 17 residues. The germline V gene encodes CDR1 SGHNT and CDR2 YENEEA. V lost 1 base to trimming and J lost 0 bases, with 13 bases between them.